One sample yielded the 14 T cell receptor beta chains listed below, sequenced in a study of blood T cell repertoires in COVID-19. Data came from immunoSEQ multiplex PCR; TCRdb stores just in-frame clones and leaves some out. The table lists a few hundred thousand clones, approximately 89% of them singletons. The sample taken for sequencing was PBMCs or T cells enriched from blood (not recorded which). Receptors were obtained from a woman younger than 45 who had recovered from COVID-19.

Of note for this clone: This same CDR3 is encoded by further DNA sequences in the sample. The CDR3 protein is CASSLGLAAYNEQFF. The CDR3 DNA follows: TGCGCCAGCAGCTTGGGACTAGCGGCATACAATGAGCAGTTCTTC. This chain uses TRBV5-1 with TRBJ2-1; 9 bases fit TRBD2. With 0 bases clipped from V and 4 bases from J, the junction kept 2 bases outside the gene matches. Per the germline V gene, CDR1 is SGHRS and CDR2 is YFSETQ. The CDR3 is 15 residues long.

This clone has at least ten counts. The same CDR3 can be traced to other DNA sequences in this sample. The chain is built from TRBV28 and TRBJ2-1; TRBD2 is a possible D gene (5 bases). Trimming took 2 bases from V and 5 from J, leaving 13 bases between them. There are 15 residues in the CDR3. Looked up from germline, CDR1 is MDHEN and CDR2 is SYDVKM. The CDR3 sequence is CASSLLGLGDNEQFF. In DNA form, the CDR3 reads TGTGCCAGCAGTTTACTAGGACTGGGTGACAATGAGCAGTTCTTC.

V gene TRBV12-3 or TRBV12-4 combines with J gene TRBJ1-2; D gene ambiguous. V lost 3 bases and J 7 bases, leaving 12 bases between the germline ends. This CDR3 has 13 amino acids. The CDR3 sequence: CASSFRESGGYTF. The CDR3 nucleotides are TGTGCCAGCAGTTTTCGGGAATCGGGTGGCTACACCTTC.

The genes are TRBV19 and TRBJ1-5; 7 nucleotides agree with TRBD1. V was clipped by 0 bases and J by 1 base; unmatched bases: 18. Germline V gene sequence: CDR1 LNHDA, CDR2 SQIVND (reference sequence). This CDR3 is built from 21 residues. CDR3 residues: CASSIDGPGQLYSGSNQPQHF. CDR3 nucleotides: TGTGCCAGTAGTATAGATGGGCCGGGACAGTTGTACAGTGGCAGCAATCAGCCCCAGCATTTT. The whole variable domain, remainder taken from reference TRBV19 and TRBJ1-5, is DGGITQSPKYLFRKEGQNVTLSCEQNLNHDAMYWYRQDPGQGLRLIYYSQIVNDFQKGDIAEGYSVSREKKESFPLTVTSAQKNPTAFYLCASSIDGPGQLYSGSNQPQHFGDGTRLSIL.

V and J are TRBV5-1 and TRBJ1-4; D not certain. V dropped 4 bases and J dropped 8 bases, with 15 bases sitting between them. CDR1 SGHRS and CDR2 YFSETQ come from the germline V gene. This CDR3 contains 14 residues. This CDR3 is CASSLHRPGEKLFF. The CDR3 DNA is TGCGCCAGCAGCCTCCACCGACCGGGAGAAAAACTGTTTTTT.

The sample holds many counts of this clone. The chain links TRBV5-1 to TRBJ2-3; no clear D gene. V shed 4 bases and J shed 2 bases, with 8 bases lying between them. Looked up from germline, CDR1 is SGHRS and CDR2 is YFSETQ. The CDR3 loop spans 13 amino acids. CDR3 protein: CASSVHFTDTQYF. CDR3 bases: TGCGCCAGCAGCGTCCATTTCACAGATACGCAGTATTTT.

This clone was found once. V is TRBV28 and J is TRBJ1-2; weak D call: TRBD1 (6 bases). This CDR3 is built from 17 residues. Trimming removed 3 bases at V and 4 bases at J, with 21 bases between. Germline lookup yields CDR1 MDHEN and CDR2 SYDVKM. The CDR3 is CASSFRQAQNPLYGYTF. Written as DNA, the CDR3 is TGTGCCAGCAGTTTCCGACAGGCCCAAAATCCCCTCTATGGCTACACCTTC.

This chain links TRBV24-1 with TRBJ2-1; D may be TRBD1 (5 bases). V was cut by 5 bases and J by 0 bases, with 7 bases left in between. This CDR3 is 14 amino acids long. Germline CDR1 reads KGHDR; CDR2 reads SFDVKD. As DNA, the CDR3 is TGTGCCACCAGTGGGGGCAGCTCCTACAATGAGCAGTTCTTC. Amino acid sequence: CATSGGSSYNEQFF.

The count of this clone is one. CDR3 loop: CASSLGTNYEQYF. The CDR3 region has the DNA TGTGCCAGCAGCTTAGGGACAAACTACGAGCAGTACTTC. The chain is built from TRBV7-9 and TRBJ2-7; perhaps TRBD1 as D (5 bases). The CDR3 loop spans 13 amino acids. CDR1 is SEHNR and CDR2 is FQNEAQ in the germline V gene (reference sequence). V gave up 1 base and J gave up 3 bases, with 7 bases separating them.

This clone was seen once. The sample holds other DNA sequences that translate to the same CDR3. This sequence joins TRBV18 and TRBJ2-5; TRBD1 matches 7 bases. J was trimmed by 2 bases and V by 2 bases; bases with no gene match: 2. There are 14 residues in the CDR3. CDR1 is KGHSH and CDR2 is LQKENI in the germline V gene. CDR3 sequence reads: CASSPNRGQETQYF. Written as DNA, the CDR3 is TGTGCCAGCTCACCAAACAGGGGTCAAGAGACCCAGTACTTC. The full variable domain, its missing parts supplied by reference TRBV18 and TRBJ2-5, is NAGVMQNPRHLVRRRGQEARLRCSPMKGHSHVYWYRQLPEEGLKFMVYLQKENIIDESGMPKERFSAEFPKEGPSILRIQQVVRGDSAAYFCASSPNRGQETQYFGPGTRLLVL.

The CDR3 loop reads CASTRGSRGEQYF. The CDR3 DNA is TGTGCCAGCACCCGGGGGTCCCGAGGCGAGCAGTACTTC. The chain recombines TRBV6-5 with TRBJ2-7; TRBD2 might be the D (6 bases). The CDR3 loop spans 13 amino acids. Looked up from germline, CDR1 is MNHEY and CDR2 is SVGAGI. V shed 7 bases and J shed 6 bases, with 16 bases lying between them.

The chain links TRBV5-6 to TRBJ1-2; no definite D call. Germline CDR1 is SGHDT and CDR2 is YYEEEE. The V end was cut by 0 bases, the J end by 6 bases, with 18 bases between. The CDR3 spans 16 residues. This CDR3 reads CASSLDPHREDDGYTF. The CDR3 DNA is TGTGCCAGCAGCTTGGACCCTCACCGGGAGGACGATGGCTACACCTTC.

The V gene is TRBV3-1 (or the pseudogene TRBV3-2), the J gene TRBJ2-5; 7 bases agree with TRBD2. J was trimmed by 3 bases and V by 1 base; bases with no gene match: 2. The CDR3 has 14 residues. Germline CDR1 is LGHDT and CDR2 is YNNKEL (reference sequence). CDR3 sequence: CASSQGTSKETQYF. CDR3 DNA sequence: TGTGCCAGCAGCCAAGGGACTAGTAAAGAGACCCAGTACTTC.

This clone was observed a single time. The rearrangement links TRBV7-8 to TRBJ1-4, with 8 bases that match TRBD1. CDR1 and CDR2 from the germline V gene are SGHVS and FQNEAQ. The CDR3 spans 16 residues. V lost 4 bases and J lost 6; bases outside the gene matches: 10. Here the CDR3 reads CASSYLRRGRDEKLFF. CDR3 nucleotides: TGTGCCAGCAGCTACCTTCGCAGGGGGCGAGATGAAAAACTGTTTTTT.